Sequencing of this T cell receptor beta chain was carried out in a study of T cell responses to AZD1222 COVID-19 vaccine. Study-level results: Sampling that yielded the repertoires occurred only after the peak T cell response. Only five to seven AZD1222 recipients were seropositive at baseline. In a largely white British group with more females than males, clonal diversity was possibly underestimated.

On this clone itself: Its antigen is not identified.

It was second doses at about 4 or about 12 weeks that were pooled. Looked up from germline, CDR1 is SGHAT and CDR2 is FQDESV (reference sequence). V gave up 2 bases and J gave up 0 bases, with 5 bases separating them. The CDR3 covers 14 residues. Repertoires were generated with immunoSEQ multiplex PCR, while TCRdb's copy carries only in-frame clones and drops some. The profile shows fewer than 120,000 clones, about 94% of them singletons. This chain connects TRBV11-1 to TRBJ1-3; unclear D gene. Here the sequenced sample was peripheral blood, taken 28 days after the second AZD1222 dose. The sequence came from an adult who received the AZD1222 COVID-19 vaccine. The CDR3 DNA reads TGTGCCAGCAGCTTACGGGACTCTGGAAACACCATATATTTT. Translation gives CASSLRDSGNTIYF.